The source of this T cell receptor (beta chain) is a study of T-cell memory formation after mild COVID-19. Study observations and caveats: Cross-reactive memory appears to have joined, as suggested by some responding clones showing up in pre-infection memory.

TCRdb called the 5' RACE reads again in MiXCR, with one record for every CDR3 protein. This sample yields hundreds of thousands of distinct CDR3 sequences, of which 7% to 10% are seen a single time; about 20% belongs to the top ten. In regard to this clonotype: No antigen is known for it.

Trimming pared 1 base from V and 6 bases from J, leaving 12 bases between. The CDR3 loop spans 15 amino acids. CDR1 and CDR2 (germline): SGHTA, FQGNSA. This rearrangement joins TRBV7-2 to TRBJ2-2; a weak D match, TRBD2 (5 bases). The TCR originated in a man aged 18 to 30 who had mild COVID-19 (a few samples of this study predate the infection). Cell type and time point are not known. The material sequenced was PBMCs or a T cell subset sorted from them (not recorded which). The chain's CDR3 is CASSLGPGLAGELFF. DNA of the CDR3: TGTGCCAGCAGCTTAGGCCCGGGATTGGCCGGGGAGCTGTTTTTT.